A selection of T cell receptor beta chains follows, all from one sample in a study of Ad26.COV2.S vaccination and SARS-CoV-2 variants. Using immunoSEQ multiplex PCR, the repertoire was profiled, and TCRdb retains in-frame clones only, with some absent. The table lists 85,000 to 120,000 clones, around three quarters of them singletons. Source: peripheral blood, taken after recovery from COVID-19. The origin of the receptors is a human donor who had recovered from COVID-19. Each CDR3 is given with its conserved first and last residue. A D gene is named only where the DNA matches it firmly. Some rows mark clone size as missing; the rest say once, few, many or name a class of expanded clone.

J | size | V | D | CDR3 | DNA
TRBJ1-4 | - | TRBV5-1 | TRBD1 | CASSEGQGASGKLFF | TGCGCCAGCAGCGAAGGACAGGGGGCTTCTGGAAAACTGTTTTTT
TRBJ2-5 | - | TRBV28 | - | CASSILSGDQETQYF | TGTGCCAGCAGTATTCTTAGCGGCGACCAAGAGACCCAGTACTTC
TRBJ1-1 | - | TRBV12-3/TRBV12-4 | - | CASSTFDEAFF | TGTGCCAGCAGCACCTTTGATGAAGCTTTCTTT
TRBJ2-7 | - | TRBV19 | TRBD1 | CASSIALDRGLYEQYF | TGTGCCAGTAGTATAGCCTTGGACAGGGGTTTGTACGAGCAGTACTTC
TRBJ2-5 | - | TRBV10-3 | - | CAISESEETQYF | TGTGCCATCAGTGAGTCGGAAGAGACCCAGTACTTC
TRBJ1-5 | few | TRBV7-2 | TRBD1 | CASSPRTGGDQPQHF | TGTGCCAGCAGCCCGCGGACAGGGGGAGATCAGCCCCAGCATTTT
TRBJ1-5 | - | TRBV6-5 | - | CASDASGRNQPQHF | TGTGCCAGCGATGCTAGCGGCCGGAATCAGCCCCAGCATTTT
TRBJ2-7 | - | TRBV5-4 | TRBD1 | CASSFKGGTGRLSEQYF | TGTGCCAGCAGCTTTAAAGGTGGGACAGGGAGGCTTTCCGAGCAGTACTTC
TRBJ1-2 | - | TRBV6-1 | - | CASSEEDPGYGYTF | TGTGCCAGCAGTGAAGAAGATCCGGGCTATGGCTACACCTTC
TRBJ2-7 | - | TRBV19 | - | CASSRDFSYEQYF | TGTGCCAGTAGCCGGGACTTTTCCTACGAGCAGTACTTC
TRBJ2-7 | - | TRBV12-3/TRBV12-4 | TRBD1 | CASSLGRTGGSF | TGTGCCAGCAGTTTAGGACGGACAGGGGGTTCCTTC
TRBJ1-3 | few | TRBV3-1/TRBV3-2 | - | CASSRRPPNTIYF | TGTGCCAGCAGTCGTAGGCCGCCAAACACCATATATTTT
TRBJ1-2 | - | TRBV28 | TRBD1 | CASLRDRGYGYTF | TGTGCCAGCCTACGGGACAGGGGCTATGGCTACACCTTC
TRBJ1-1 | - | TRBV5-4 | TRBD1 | CASSLEGASHTEAFF | TGTGCCAGCAGCTTGGAGGGGGCGTCACACACTGAAGCTTTCTTT
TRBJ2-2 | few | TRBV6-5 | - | CASTRGSLTGELFF | TGTGCCAGCACCCGGGGGAGTCTCACCGGGGAGCTGTTTTTT
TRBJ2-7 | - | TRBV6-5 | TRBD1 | CASSYNRDRASEQYF | TGTGCCAGCAGTTACAACCGGGACAGGGCGAGCGAGCAGTACTTC
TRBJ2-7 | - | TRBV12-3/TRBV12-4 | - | CASSFDSAGEQYF | TGTGCCAGCAGTTTTGACAGCGCGGGAGAGCAGTACTTC
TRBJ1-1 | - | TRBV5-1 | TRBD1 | CASSLARAGGTPGTEAFF | TGCGCCAGCAGCTTGGCCAGGGCAGGGGGAACTCCGGGCACTGAAGCTTTCTTT
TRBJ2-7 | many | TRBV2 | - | CASSDSNGSYEQYF | TGTGCCAGCAGTGACAGTAACGGCTCCTACGAGCAGTACTTC
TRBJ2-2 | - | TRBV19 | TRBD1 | CASSIGQGATGELFF | TGTGCCAGTAGTATAGGACAGGGAGCCACCGGGGAGCTGTTTTTT
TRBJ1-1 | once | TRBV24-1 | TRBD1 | CATRTGVNTEAFF | TGTGCCACCAGAACAGGGGTGAACACTGAAGCTTTCTTT
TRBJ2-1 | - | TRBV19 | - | CASSEGRGLFREQFF | TGTGCCAGTAGTGAGGGCAGGGGCCTGTTCAGAGAGCAGTTCTTC
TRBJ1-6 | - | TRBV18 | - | CASSPRDNSPLHF | TGTGCCAGCTCACCAAGGGACAACTCACCCCTCCACTTT
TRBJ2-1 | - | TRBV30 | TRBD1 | CAWSVPGTGRYEQFF | TGTGCCTGGAGTGTACCCGGGACAGGGAGGTATGAGCAGTTCTTC
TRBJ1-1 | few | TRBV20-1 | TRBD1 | CSARGTEGAFF | TGCAGTGCTAGGGGGACAGAGGGAGCTTTCTTT
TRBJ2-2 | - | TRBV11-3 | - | CASSPPAGELFF | TGTGCCAGCAGCCCCCCCGCCGGGGAGCTGTTTTTT
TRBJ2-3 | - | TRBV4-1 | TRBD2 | CASSHLSGGEDTQYF | TGCGCCAGCAGCCACCTTAGCGGGGGGGAAGATACGCAGTATTTT
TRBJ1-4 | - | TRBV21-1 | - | CASSKSDRTSPDETNEKLFF | TGTGCCAGCAGCAAATCGGACAGGACCTCGCCGGATGAAACTAATGAAAAACTGTTTTTT
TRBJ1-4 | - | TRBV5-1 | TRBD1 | CASSFRTGRNEKLFF | TGCGCCAGCAGCTTCCGGACAGGGAGGAATGAAAAACTGTTTTTT
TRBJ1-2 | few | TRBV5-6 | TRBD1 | CASSFLGDREYGYTF | TGTGCCAGCAGCTTTTTAGGGGACAGGGAATATGGCTACACCTTC
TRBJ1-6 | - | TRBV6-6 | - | CASSYSARNHSPLHF | TGTGCCAGCAGTTACTCGGCCAGAAACCATTCACCCCTCCACTTT
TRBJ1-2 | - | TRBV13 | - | CVSSASGTEYGYTF | TGTGTCAGCAGCGCATCCGGGACGGAGTATGGCTACACCTTC
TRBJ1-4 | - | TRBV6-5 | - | CASSFSQANEKLFF | TGTGCCAGCAGTTTTAGTCAGGCCAATGAAAAACTGTTTTTT
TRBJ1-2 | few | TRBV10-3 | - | CAISGGPSANYGYTF | TGTGCCATCAGTGGGGGGCCCTCTGCGAACTATGGCTACACCTTC
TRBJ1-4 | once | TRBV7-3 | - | CASSLWGNEKLFF | TGTGCCAGCAGCTTATGGGGGAATGAAAAACTGTTTTTT
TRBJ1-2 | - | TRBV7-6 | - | CASSLAGLTGGYTF | TGTGCCAGCAGCTTAGCGGGACTCACGGGTGGCTACACCTTC
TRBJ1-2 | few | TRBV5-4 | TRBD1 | CASSRSRGAGGNYGYTF | TGTGCCAGCAGCCGTAGTAGGGGGGCAGGGGGTAACTATGGCTACACCTTC
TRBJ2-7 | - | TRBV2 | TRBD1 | CASLRRQGGHEQYF | TGTGCCAGCCTCAGGAGACAGGGTGGCCACGAGCAGTACTTC
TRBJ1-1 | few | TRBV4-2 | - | CASSQAHVGRTNTEAFF | TGTGCCAGCAGCCAGGCCCATGTAGGGAGGACGAACACTGAAGCTTTCTTT
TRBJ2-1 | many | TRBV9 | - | CASSVGPSSYNEQFF | TGTGCCAGCAGCGTAGGCCCTAGCAGCTACAATGAGCAGTTCTTC
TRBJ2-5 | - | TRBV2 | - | CASSELSGAEETQYF | TGTGCCAGCAGTGAACTATCGGGGGCCGAGGAGACCCAGTACTTC
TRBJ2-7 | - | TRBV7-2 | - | CASSLARGAPEQYF | TGTGCCAGCAGCTTAGCGCGCGGGGCCCCCGAGCAGTACTTC
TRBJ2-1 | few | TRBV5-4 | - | CASSPEGGRTKTYNEQFF | TGTGCCAGCAGCCCGGAGGGAGGACGAACTAAAACCTACAATGAGCAGTTCTTC
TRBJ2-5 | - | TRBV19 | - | CASRKIGNSETQYF | TGTGCCAGTAGAAAAATCGGTAACTCGGAGACCCAGTACTTC
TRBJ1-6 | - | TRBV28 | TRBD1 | CASGTGSYSPLHF | TGTGCCAGCGGGACAGGGAGTTATTCACCCCTCCACTTT
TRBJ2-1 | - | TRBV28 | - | CASTRMDEQFF | TGTGCCAGCACAAGAATGGATGAGCAGTTCTTC
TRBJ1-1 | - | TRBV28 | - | CASSSLVVNTEAFF | TGTGCCAGCAGTTCTTTGGTGGTGAACACTGAAGCTTTCTTT
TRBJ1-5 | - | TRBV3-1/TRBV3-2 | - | CASSPDSSNQPQHF | TGTGCCAGCAGCCCAGACAGTAGCAATCAGCCCCAGCATTTT
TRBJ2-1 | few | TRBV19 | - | CASNQDTSSYNEQFF | TGTGCCAGTAATCAGGACACGAGCTCCTACAATGAGCAGTTCTTC
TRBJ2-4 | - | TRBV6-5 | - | CASAGPLGIQYF | TGTGCCAGCGCAGGCCCCCTGGGGATTCAGTACTTC
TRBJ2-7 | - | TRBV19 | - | CASSPGPTYEQYF | TGTGCCAGTAGTCCCGGACCGACCTACGAGCAGTACTTC
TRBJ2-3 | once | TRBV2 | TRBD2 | CASRGGLSTDTQYF | TGTGCCAGCCGGGGGGGCCTTAGCACAGATACGCAGTATTTT